A single sample is the source of the 18 T cell receptor beta chains below, sequenced in a study of blood T cells in healthy people across ages. It was with a sample-barcoded 5' primer and a J-beta primer mix that a second PCR of roughly 7 to 12 cycles was run. MiXCR, applied by TCRdb to the 5' RACE reads, yields one record per CDR3 protein. The data hold fewer than 700,000 distinct CDR3 sequences, with 45% to 55% observed a single time. Sequencing input: blood. These receptors were obtained from an older man in good health.

A word on this clonotype: This could be a read error, since a much larger clone is one nucleotide away. The V gene is TRBV7-9, the J gene TRBJ2-5, with 9 bases fitting TRBD2. Looked up from germline, CDR1 is SEHNR and CDR2 is FQNEAQ (reference sequence). The V gene end was trimmed by 5 bases and the J gene end by 11 bases; junction bases not matched to a gene: 18. This CDR3 comprises 16 residues. The CDR3 coding sequence is TGTGCCAGCAGCGCCGGACTAGCGAGTTCTTTCACTGAGCAGTACTTC. This encodes CASSAGLASSFTEQYF.

This clonotype was counted a few times. V usage is TRBV6-5 and J usage is TRBJ2-3; D tentatively reads TRBD1 or TRBD2 (5 bases each). Trimming cost V 4 bases and J 0 bases, with 14 bases left between them. Germline-derived CDR1 and CDR2 are MNHEY and SVGAGI. The CDR3 covers 16 residues. CDR3 nucleotides: TGTGCCAGCAGTTCTCTCGGGGCTCCAAGCACAGATACGCAGTATTTT. The encoded protein is CASSSLGAPSTDTQYF.

This chain uses TRBV20-1 with TRBJ2-7, with a weak D call TRBD1 (5 bases). Looked up from germline, CDR1 is DFQATT and CDR2 is SNEGSKA (reference sequence). V lost 5 bases, J lost 0 bases, and 26 bases lay in between. CDR3 length: 18 residues. Written as DNA, the CDR3 is TGCAGTGCTCCTAAACCCCCTAAAGACGACAGTAGCTCCTACGAGCAGTACTTC. Protein: CSAPKPPKDDSSSYEQYF.

This clonotype has at least ten counts. The rearrangement uses TRBV27 and TRBJ2-1; possibly TRBD1 for D (5 bases). The V gene's germline CDR1 is MNHEY and CDR2 SMNVEV (reference sequence). V dropped 5 bases and J dropped 5 bases, with 13 bases sitting between them. The CDR3 has 14 amino acids. The CDR3: CASSPRQSHNEQFF. CDR3 nucleotide sequence: TGTGCCAGCAGTCCCCGACAGTCCCACAATGAGCAGTTCTTC.

This clonotype has just a few counts. The chain employs TRBV20-1 and TRBJ2-1, with 12 bases identical to TRBD2. Germline V gene data show CDR1 as DFQATT and CDR2 as SNEGSKA (reference sequence). This CDR3 region has 15 residues. Germline trimming cut 6 bases from V and 4 bases from J; bases unmatched to any gene: 7. CDR3 residues: CSAKGLAGTYNEQFF. In nucleotides, the CDR3 is TGCAGTGCCAAGGGACTAGCGGGTACTTACAATGAGCAGTTCTTC.

The V call is TRBV7-2, the J call TRBJ2-5, with TRBD2 as a possible D gene (5 bases). Trimming took 7 bases from V and 2 from J, leaving 20 bases between them. Germline CDR1 SGHTA, CDR2 FQGNSA. There are 16 residues in the CDR3. CDR3 coding DNA: TGTGCCAGCACCTTGAGCAGCTCTTCGGGGCAAGAGACCCAGTACTTC. Protein sequence: CASTLSSSSGQETQYF.

The chain has TRBV15 and TRBJ2-3; D may match TRBD1 or TRBD2 (5 bases each). The CDR3 is made up of 15 amino acids. Germline CDR1 reads LNHNV; CDR2 reads YYDKDF (reference sequence). Trimming took off 5 bases at V and 4 bases at J, with 16 bases between the two ends. The CDR3 DNA follows: TGTGCCACCAGCCCCCGGGACCAGAGGGCAGATACGCAGTATTTT. Translation gives CATSPRDQRADTQYF.

The V gene is TRBV20-1, the J gene TRBJ2-5, with 8 bases that match TRBD1. The J call may be wrong; the DNA end is better matched by TRBJ2-7. The germline V gene has CDR1 DFQATT and CDR2 SNEGSKA (reference sequence). The CDR3 has 13 amino acids. In DNA, the CDR3 is TGCAGTGCTCCGAGACAGGGGACCCACGAGCAGTACTTC. Amino acids: CSAPRQGTHEQYF.

To note about this clonotype: Its ends do not fully match the called genes, so a read error is possible. The gene calls are TRBV7-2 and TRBJ2-3; 9 bases align to TRBD2. Germline CDR1 reads SGHTA; CDR2 reads FQGNSA. The CDR3 contains 15 residues. The CDR3 reads CASSRWTSATDTQYF. For the CDR3, the DNA is TGTGCAAGCAGCAGATGGACTAGCGCCACAGATACGCAGTATTTT.

J is TRBJ1-2 and V is TRBV12-5; perhaps TRBD1 as D (6 bases). V was trimmed by 6 bases and J by 8 bases, leaving 13 bases between them. The length of the CDR3 is 12 residues. Germline loops: CDR1 LGHNT, CDR2 FRNRAP. CDR3 DNA sequence: TGTGCTAGTGGGTCGGACAGCTGGGGCTACACCTTC. Protein product: CASGSDSWGYTF.

Concerning this clonotype itself: A much larger clone differs from this one at a single base, so this may be a read error. This chain links TRBV6-5 with TRBJ2-3; D might be TRBD1 (5 bases). In germline, CDR1 is MNHEY, CDR2 SVGAGI. V shed 2 bases and J shed 5 bases, with 14 bases lying between them. CDR3 size: 15 residues. The CDR3 loop reads CASSYSPRAVDTQYF. CDR3 nucleotides: TGTGCCAGCAGTTACAGTCCCAGGGCGGTAGATACGCAGTATTTT.

This clonotype came up a few times. For the CDR3, the DNA is TGCGCCAGCAGCCAGCTCAGCGGGGGTGATACGCAGTATTTT. It encodes CASSQLSGGDTQYF. The chain carries TRBV4-1 and TRBJ2-3; 8 positions agree with TRBD2. CDR1 and CDR2 (germline): MGHRA, YSYEKL. The CDR3 runs to 14 residues. With V trimmed by 3 bases and J by 6 bases, 5 bases remained unmatched.

CDR3 DNA: TGTGCCAGCAGCCTCCACCCCCAAGAGACCCAGTACTTC. Protein: CASSLHPQETQYF. V and J are TRBV12-3 or TRBV12-4 and TRBJ2-5, with no clear D. The length of the CDR3 is 13 residues. V gave up 6 bases and J gave up 1 base, with 9 bases separating them.

This clonotype was found once. The V call is TRBV20-1, the J call TRBJ2-7; D possibly corresponds to TRBD1 (6 bases). CDR1 DFQATT and CDR2 SNEGSKA come from the germline V gene (reference sequence). Trimming stripped 1 base from V and 2 bases from J, with 12 bases between. The length of the CDR3 is 14 residues. CDR3 loop: CSARGGGNTYEQYF. CDR3 nucleotides: TGCAGTGCTAGAGGAGGGGGTAACACCTACGAGCAGTACTTC.

There are a few counts of this clonotype. The chain links TRBV7-9 to TRBJ2-3; TRBD2 is a possible D gene (5 bases). With 6 bases removed from V and 11 bases from J, the gap between germline ends came to 12 bases. The germline gives CDR1 SEHNR, CDR2 FQNEAQ (reference sequence). The CDR3 runs 11 residues. The CDR3 sequence is CASSSLVLQYF. The CDR3 nucleotides read TGTGCCAGCAGTTCACTAGTGCTGCAGTATTTT.

The chain joins TRBV5-1 to TRBJ1-2; D unclear. Germline V gene data show CDR1 as SGHRS and CDR2 as YFSETQ. The CDR3 sequence is 18 residues long. Trimming removed 4 bases from V and 0 bases from J, with 22 bases in between. CDR3 sequence reads: CASSPTYGRPTSNYGYTF. Here the CDR3 DNA reads TGCGCCAGCAGCCCTACATACGGACGGCCTACCTCTAACTATGGCTACACCTTC.

This clonotype was picked up a small number of times. The rearrangement joins TRBV7-9 to TRBJ2-7; 10 bases are shared with TRBD1. Germline lookup yields CDR1 SEHNR and CDR2 FQNEAQ (reference sequence). The CDR3 is 15 amino acids. J gave up 6 bases and V 0 bases, and 5 bases lay outside the gene matches. The CDR3 region is CASSLAQGTGVEQYF. The CDR3 nucleotides are TGTGCCAGCAGCTTAGCGCAGGGGACAGGGGTCGAGCAGTACTTC. Drawing the rest from reference TRBV7-9 and TRBJ2-7, the complete variable domain is DTGVSQNPRHKITKRGQNVTFRCDPISEHNRLYWYRQTLGQGPEFLTYFQNEAQLEKSRLLSDRFSAERPKGSFSTLEIQRTEQGDSAMYLCASSLAQGTGVEQYFGPGTRLTVT.

The chain has TRBV20-1 and TRBJ2-3, with 16 bases fitting TRBD2. The V segment lost 3 bases and the J segment 8 bases; nucleotides outside the gene matches: 14. The CDR3 is 18 amino acids. CDR1 and CDR2 (germline): DFQATT, SNEGSKA (reference sequence). CDR3 coding DNA: TGCAGTGCTAGCCCCCCGGGACTAGCGGGGGGGACCTTCGGTACGCAGTATTTT. It is translated as CSASPPGLAGGTFGTQYF.